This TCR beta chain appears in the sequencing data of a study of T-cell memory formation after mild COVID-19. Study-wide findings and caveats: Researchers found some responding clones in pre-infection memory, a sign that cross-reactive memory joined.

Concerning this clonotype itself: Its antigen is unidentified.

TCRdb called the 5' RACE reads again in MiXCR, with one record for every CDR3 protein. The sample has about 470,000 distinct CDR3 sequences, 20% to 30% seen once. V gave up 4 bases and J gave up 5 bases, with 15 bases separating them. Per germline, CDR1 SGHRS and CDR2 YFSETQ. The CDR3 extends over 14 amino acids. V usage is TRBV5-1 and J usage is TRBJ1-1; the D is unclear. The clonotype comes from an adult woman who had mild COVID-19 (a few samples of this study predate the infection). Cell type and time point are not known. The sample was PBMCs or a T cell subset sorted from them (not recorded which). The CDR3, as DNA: TGCGCCAGCAGCGAGGGTTACAGCACGACTGAAGCTTTCTTT. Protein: CASSEGYSTTEAFF.